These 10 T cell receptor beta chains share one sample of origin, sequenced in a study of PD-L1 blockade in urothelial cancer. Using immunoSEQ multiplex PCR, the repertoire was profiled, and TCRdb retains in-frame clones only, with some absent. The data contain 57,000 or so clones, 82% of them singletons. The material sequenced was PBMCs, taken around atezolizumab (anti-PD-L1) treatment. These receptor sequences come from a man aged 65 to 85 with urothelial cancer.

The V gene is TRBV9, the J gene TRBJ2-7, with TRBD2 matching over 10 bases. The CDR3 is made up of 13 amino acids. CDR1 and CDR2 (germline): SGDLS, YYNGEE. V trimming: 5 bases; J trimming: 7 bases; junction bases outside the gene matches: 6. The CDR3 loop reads CASSTSGVGEQYF. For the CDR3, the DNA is TGTGCCAGCAGTACTAGCGGGGTGGGGGAGCAGTACTTC.

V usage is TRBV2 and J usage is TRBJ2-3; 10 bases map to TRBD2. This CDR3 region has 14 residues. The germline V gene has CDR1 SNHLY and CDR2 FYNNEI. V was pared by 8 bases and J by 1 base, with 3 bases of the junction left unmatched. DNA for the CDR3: TGTGCCAGCGGCGGGACTAGCGGCACAGATACGCAGTATTTT. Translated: CASGGTSGTDTQYF.

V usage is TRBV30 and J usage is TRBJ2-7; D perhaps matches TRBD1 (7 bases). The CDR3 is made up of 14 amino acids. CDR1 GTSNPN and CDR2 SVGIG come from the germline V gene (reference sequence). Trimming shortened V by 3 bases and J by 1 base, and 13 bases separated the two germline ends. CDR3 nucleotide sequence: TGTGCCTGGAGGGGGCGGGACAGATCCTACGAGCAGTACTTC. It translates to CAWRGRDRSYEQYF. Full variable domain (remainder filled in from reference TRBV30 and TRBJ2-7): SQTIHQWPATLVQPVGSPLSLECTVEGTSNPNLYWYRQAAGRGLQLLFYSVGIGQISSEVPQNLSASRPQDRQFILSSKKLLLSDSGFYLCAWRGRDRSYEQYFGPGTRLTVT.

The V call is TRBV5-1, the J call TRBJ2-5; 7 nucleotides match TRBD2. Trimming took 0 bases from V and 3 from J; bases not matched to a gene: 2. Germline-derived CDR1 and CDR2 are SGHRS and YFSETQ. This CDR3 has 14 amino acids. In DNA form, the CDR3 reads TGCGCCAGCAGCTTGGTTCTAGCGGAAGAGACCCAGTACTTC. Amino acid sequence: CASSLVLAEETQYF.

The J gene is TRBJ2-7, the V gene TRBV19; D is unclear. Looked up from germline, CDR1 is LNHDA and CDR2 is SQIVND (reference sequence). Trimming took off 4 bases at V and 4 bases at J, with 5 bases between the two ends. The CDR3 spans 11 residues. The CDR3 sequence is CASSTAYEQYF. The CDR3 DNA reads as TGTGCCAGTAGTACCGCGTACGAGCAGTACTTC.

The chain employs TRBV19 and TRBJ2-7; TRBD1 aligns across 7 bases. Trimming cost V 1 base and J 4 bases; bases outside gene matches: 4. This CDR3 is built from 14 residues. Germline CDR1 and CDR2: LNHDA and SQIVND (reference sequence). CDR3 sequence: CASSIGTGEYEQYF. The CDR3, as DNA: TGTGCCAGTAGTATAGGGACAGGAGAATACGAGCAGTACTTC.

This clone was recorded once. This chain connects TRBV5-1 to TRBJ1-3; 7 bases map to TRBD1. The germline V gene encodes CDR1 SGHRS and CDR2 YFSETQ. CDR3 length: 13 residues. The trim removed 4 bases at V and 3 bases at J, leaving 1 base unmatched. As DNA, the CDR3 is TGCGCCAGCAGCACAGGGGTTGGAAACACCATATATTTT. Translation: CASSTGVGNTIYF.

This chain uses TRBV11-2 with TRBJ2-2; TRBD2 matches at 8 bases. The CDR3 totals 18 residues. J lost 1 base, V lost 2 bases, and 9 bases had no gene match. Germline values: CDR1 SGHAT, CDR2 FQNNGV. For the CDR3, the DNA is TGTGCCAGCAGCTTAAGGGCGGGGGGCTCTTTGAACACCGGGGAGCTGTTTTTT. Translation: CASSLRAGGSLNTGELFF.

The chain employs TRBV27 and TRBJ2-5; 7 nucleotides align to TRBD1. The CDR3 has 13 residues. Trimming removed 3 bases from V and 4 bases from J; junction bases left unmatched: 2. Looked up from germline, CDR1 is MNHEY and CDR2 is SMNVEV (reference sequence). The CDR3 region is CASSLTGTETQYF. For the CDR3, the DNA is TGTGCCAGCAGTTTGACAGGGACAGAGACCCAGTACTTC.

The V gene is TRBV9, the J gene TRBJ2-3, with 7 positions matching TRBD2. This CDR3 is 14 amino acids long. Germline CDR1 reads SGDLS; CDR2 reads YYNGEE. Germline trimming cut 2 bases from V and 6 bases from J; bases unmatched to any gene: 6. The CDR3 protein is CASSVGGYGDTQYF. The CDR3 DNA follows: TGTGCCAGCAGCGTGGGGGGGTACGGGGATACGCAGTATTTT.